This T cell receptor (beta chain) emerged from a study of identical twins. TCRdb independently ran MiXCR on the 5' RACE reads; one entry per CDR3 protein. The repertoire includes about 470,000 distinct CDR3 sequences, approximately 24% of them detected once, and around 3% sits in the top ten. In its sample, this clonotype was seen many times. V dropped 3 bases and J dropped 9 bases, with 15 bases sitting between them. This CDR3 contains 14 residues. The same sample was also used in a study of T cells expressing NK-cell markers. That work contributes: CD3+CD56+NKG2C+, CD3+CD56+NKG2C- and CD3+CD56-NKG2C+ T cells, once sorted, supplied the TCR beta repertoires.

The TCR originated in a woman between 18 and 30 years old in good health. Sequenced sample: CD4+ T cells sorted from blood. V is TRBV12-3 or TRBV12-4 and J is TRBJ2-1; D unclear. The CDR3, as DNA: TGTGCCAGCAGTTTCGAGATTTTGACGGGTGAGCAGTTCTTC. Translation gives CASSFEILTGEQFF.